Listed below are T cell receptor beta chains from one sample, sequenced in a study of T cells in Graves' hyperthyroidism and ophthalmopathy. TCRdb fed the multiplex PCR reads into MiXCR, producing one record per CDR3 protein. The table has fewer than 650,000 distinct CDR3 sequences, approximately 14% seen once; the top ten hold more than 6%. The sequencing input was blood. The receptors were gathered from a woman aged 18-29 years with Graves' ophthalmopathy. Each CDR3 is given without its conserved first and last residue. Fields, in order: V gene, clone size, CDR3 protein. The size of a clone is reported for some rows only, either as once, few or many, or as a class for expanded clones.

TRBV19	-	ASSYRGGRTNEKLF
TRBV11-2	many	ASSSLSPQRWSSYNEQF
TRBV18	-	ASSPGTPRGNEQF
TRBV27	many	ASSFTYSVGVSQFLDTEAF
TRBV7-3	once	ASSLGVGLAGDEQF
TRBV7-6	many	ASSLGPLVSPYNEQF
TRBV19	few	ASSPGTGRVTYEQY
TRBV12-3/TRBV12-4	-	ASRGWGREGEKLF
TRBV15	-	ATSRKRGPQETQY
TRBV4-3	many	ASSQEYRLARDTQY
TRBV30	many	AWSTMNTEAF
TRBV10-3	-	AITDAARDGSYT
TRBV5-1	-	ASAGTTGGLAGPTDTQY
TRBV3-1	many	ASSQESPYGYT
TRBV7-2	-	ASSLTGERYGYT
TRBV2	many	AGRQLGTGYT
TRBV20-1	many	SAIPSGGQETQY
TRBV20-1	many	SARDPWGGRFQETQY
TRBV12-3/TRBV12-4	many	ASSLFPGGEQF
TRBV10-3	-	AISDRGGYGYT
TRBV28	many	ASSLWGTGAGEQY
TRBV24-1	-	ATSDYGETQY
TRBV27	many	ASSLFRKETQY
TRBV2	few	ASGTATSRNEQF
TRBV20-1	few	SANSRPLQETQY
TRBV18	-	ASSQGRDRSSYEQY
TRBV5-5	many	ASSEWSRPQH
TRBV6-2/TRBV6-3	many	ASSPRGGPVSNQPQH
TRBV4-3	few	ASSQRGKKDSYTQY
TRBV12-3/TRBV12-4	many	ASSLSSNSNQPQH
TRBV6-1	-	ASRPDRAYGNTIY
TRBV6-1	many	ASSALAGHNEQF
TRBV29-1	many	SAQNTEAF
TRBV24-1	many	ATSDRTGFSGNQPQH
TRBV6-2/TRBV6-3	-	ASSYSSSGSNEQF
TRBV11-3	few	ASSPLESGNEKLF
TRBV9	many	ASSVPLAGGSTDTQY
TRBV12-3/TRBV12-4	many	ASSSSASGRRSYNEQF
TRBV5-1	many	ASSLDEQGGQPQH
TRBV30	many	AWGTVYGYT
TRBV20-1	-	SASWSSGMRYEQY
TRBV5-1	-	ASSTTRDRAPYTGELF
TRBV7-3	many	ASSLGTIDTGELF
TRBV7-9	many	ASSFDLYGYT
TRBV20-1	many	SARRLAGGYDTQY
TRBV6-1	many	AATVRYRGEQF
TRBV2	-	ASSERGTSGTDTQY
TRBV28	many	ASSWRGGLYNEQF
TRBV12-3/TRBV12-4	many	ASSIGLADTDTQY
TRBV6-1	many	ASSEVATNTEAF
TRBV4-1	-	ASKGGGRDSYNEQF
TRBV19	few	ASSWATGSGNTIY
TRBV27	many	ASSFASGTSYEQY
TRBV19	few	ASSGQGRGTEAF